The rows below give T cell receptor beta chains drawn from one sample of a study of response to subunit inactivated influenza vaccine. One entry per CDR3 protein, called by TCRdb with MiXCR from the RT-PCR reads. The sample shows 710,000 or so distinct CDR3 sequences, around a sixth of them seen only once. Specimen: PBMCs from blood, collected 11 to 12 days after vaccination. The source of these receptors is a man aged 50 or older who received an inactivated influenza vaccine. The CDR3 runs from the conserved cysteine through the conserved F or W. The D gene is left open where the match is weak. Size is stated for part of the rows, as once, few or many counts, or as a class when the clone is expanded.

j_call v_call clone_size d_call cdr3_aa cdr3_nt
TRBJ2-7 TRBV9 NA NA CASSFTGFEQYF TGTGCCAGCAGCTTTACAGGGTTCGAGCAGTACTTC
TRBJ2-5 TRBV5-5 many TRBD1 CASSSFATGGKTQYF TGTGCCAGCAGCTCGTTCGCCACAGGGGGAAAGACCCAGTACTTC
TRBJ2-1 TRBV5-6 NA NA CASSLEPAAYNEQFF TGTGCCAGCAGCTTGGAACCGGCAGCTTACAATGAGCAGTTCTTC
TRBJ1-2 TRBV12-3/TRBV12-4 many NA CASSGNYGYTF TGTGCCAGCAGTGGTAACTATGGCTACACCTTC
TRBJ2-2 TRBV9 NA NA CASSVAGEGTGELFF TGTGCCAGCAGCGTAGCGGGAGAGGGAACCGGGGAGCTGTTTTTT
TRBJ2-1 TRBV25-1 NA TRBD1 CASRNPGTGGNEQFF TGTGCCAGCAGGAACCCAGGGACAGGGGGCAATGAGCAGTTCTTC
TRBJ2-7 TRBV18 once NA CASSRFGEATFLQQYF TGTGCCAGCTCACGGTTCGGGGAAGCCACATTTTTGCAGCAGTACTTC
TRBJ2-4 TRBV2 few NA CASSDGAGAYKNIQYF TGTGCCAGCAGTGATGGGGCGGGGGCCTACAAAAACATTCAGTACTTC
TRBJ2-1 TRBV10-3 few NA CASQDSSYNEQFF TGTGCCAGCCAGGACAGCTCCTACAATGAGCAGTTCTTC
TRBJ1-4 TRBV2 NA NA CASSGGPEKLFF TGTGCCAGCAGCGGCGGGCCTGAAAAACTGTTTTTT
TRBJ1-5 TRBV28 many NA CASSLVWDYSNQPQHF TGTGCCAGCAGTTTGGTTTGGGATTATAGCAATCAGCCCCAGCATTTT
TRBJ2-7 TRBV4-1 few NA CASSQDPGGGLYEQYF TGCGCCAGCAGCCAAGATCCAGGAGGAGGCTTATACGAGCAGTACTTC
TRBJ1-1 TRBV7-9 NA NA CASSLQDPPEAFF TGTGCCAGCAGCCTGCAGGACCCCCCTGAAGCTTTCTTT
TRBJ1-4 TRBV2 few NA CASSEGRANEKLFF TGTGCCAGCAGTGAGGGCAGGGCTAATGAAAAACTGTTTTTT
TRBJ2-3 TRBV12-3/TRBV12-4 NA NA CASRSPPLATQYF TGTGCCAGCAGGTCGCCCCCCTTAGCTACGCAGTATTTT
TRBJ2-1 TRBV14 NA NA CASSQDRQGEQFF TGTGCCAGCAGCCAAGATCGGCAGGGTGAGCAGTTCTTC
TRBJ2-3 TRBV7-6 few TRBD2 CASSQGLAGSRDTQYF TGTGCCAGCAGCCAGGGACTAGCGGGTTCCAGGGATACGCAGTATTTT
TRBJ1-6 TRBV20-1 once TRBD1 CSPHPDRAGNNSPLHF TGCAGTCCGCATCCAGACAGGGCGGGAAATAATTCACCCCTCCACTTT
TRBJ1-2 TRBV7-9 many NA CASSILTTNYGYTF TGTGCCAGCAGCATCCTGACCACTAACTATGGCTACACCTTC
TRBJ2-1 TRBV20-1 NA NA CSASRPRAYNEQFF TGCAGTGCTAGTCGCCCTCGGGCCTACAATGAGCAGTTCTTC
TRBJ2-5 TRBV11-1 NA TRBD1 CASSRKTVSGAGGSETQYF TGTGCCAGCAGCCGGAAGACCGTTTCAGGCGCAGGGGGCTCAGAGACCCAGTACTTC
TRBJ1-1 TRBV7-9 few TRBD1 CASSLDRDYLNTEAFF TGTGCCAGCAGCTTGGACAGGGATTACTTGAACACTGAAGCTTTCTTT
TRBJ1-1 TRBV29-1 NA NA CSVVGVGFMNTEAFF TGCAGCGTTGTCGGGGTTGGTTTTATGAACACTGAAGCTTTCTTT
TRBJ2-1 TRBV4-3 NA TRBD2 CASSQVAGELLDEQFF TGCGCCAGCAGCCAAGTGGCGGGAGAGCTCCTCGATGAGCAGTTCTTC
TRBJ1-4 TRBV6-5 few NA CASRYRALNEKLFF TGTGCCAGCAGATACAGGGCTCTTAATGAAAAACTGTTTTTT
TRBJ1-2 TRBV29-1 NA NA CSAGGLNYGYTF TGCAGCGCCGGAGGGCTGAACTATGGCTACACCTTC
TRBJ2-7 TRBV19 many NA CASSEKSASSYEQYF TGTGCCAGTAGTGAGAAGAGCGCGAGCTCCTACGAGCAGTACTTC
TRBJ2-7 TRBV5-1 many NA CASSLHSQSSYEQYF TGCGCCAGCAGCTTACACTCACAGAGCTCCTACGAGCAGTACTTC